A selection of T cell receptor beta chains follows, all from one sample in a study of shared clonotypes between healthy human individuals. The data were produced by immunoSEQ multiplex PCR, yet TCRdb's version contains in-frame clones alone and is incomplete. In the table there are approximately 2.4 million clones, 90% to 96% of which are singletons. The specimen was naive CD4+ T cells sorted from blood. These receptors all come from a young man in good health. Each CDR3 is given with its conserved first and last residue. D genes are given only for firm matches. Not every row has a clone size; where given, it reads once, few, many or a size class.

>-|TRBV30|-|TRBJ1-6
TGTGCCTGGAGGGGGGAGGGTAATTCACCCCTCCACTTT
CAWRGEGNSPLHF
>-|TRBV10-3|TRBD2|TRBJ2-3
TGTGCCATCACCCCCACCCCAGCGGGGGGCACAGATACGCAGTATTTT
CAITPTPAGGTDTQYF
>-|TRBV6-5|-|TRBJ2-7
TGTGCCAGCAGCCCAGGAAGGTCCTACGAGCAGTACTTC
CASSPGRSYEQYF
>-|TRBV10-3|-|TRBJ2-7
TGTGCCATCAGACCCTCACAGCTTGACACAACTAGTGGGTACTTC
CAIRPSQLDTTSGYF
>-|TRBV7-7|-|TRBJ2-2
TGTGCTAGCAGCTTAGCCGGCAAGAACACCGGGGAGCTGTTTTTT
CASSLAGKNTGELFF
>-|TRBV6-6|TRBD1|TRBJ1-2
TGTGCCAGCAGAGGACAGGCCTATGGCTACACCTTC
CASRGQAYGYTF
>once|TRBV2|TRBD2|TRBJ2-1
TGTGCCAGCAGTACGCTAGCGGGAGGGCCGAATGAGCAGTTCTTC
CASSTLAGGPNEQFF
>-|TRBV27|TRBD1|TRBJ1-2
TGTGCCAGCAGTTCATGGTCCGGGACAGGGCAAGGCTACACCTTC
CASSSWSGTGQGYTF
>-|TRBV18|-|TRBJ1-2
TGTGCCAGCTCAGAGACAGGTGATGGCTACACCTTC
CASSETGDGYTF
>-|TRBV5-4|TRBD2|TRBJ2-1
TGTGCCAGCAGCTTTCGTCAGGTAGCGGGATACAATGAGCAGTTCTTC
CASSFRQVAGYNEQFF
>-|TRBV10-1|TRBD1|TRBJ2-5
TGCGCCAGCAGTGAGGGGGACAGCGTGGAGACCCAGTACTTC
CASSEGDSVETQYF
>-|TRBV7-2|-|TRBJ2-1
TGTGCCAGCAGCTACAGGGTCGTCGGGCCTTACAATGAGCAGTTCTTC
CASSYRVVGPYNEQFF
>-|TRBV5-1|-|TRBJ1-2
TGCGCCAGCAGCGTTCTGGACACTAACTATGGCTACACCTTC
CASSVLDTNYGYTF
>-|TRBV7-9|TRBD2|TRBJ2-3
TGTGCCAGCAGTCGAAAATCGGCTAGCGGGAGCGATACGCAGTATTTT
CASSRKSASGSDTQYF
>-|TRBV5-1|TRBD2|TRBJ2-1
TGCGCCAGCAGCTGGGGGACTAGCAGCAATGAGCAGTTCTTC
CASSWGTSSNEQFF
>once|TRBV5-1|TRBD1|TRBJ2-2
TGCGCCAGCAGCTGGACGACAGGGAGAAACACCGGGGAGCTGTTTTTT
CASSWTTGRNTGELFF
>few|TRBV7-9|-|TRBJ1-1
TGTGCCAGCAGCCCGCAGGGGACATTGGGAACTGAAGCTTTCTTT
CASSPQGTLGTEAFF
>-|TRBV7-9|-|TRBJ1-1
TGTGCCAGCAGCCCCGCTTGGGGGGGAGCTTTCTTT
CASSPAWGGAFF
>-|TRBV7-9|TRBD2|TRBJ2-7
TGTGCCAGCAGCTCGACCGGGACTAGCGGAGAGCAGTACTTC
CASSSTGTSGEQYF
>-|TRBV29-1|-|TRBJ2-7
TGCAGCGTTGGCCCAGGGTGGTACGAGCAGTACTTC
CSVGPGWYEQYF
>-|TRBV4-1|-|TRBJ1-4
TGCGCCAGCAGCCAACTAGGGGGGTCGAATGAAAAACTGTTTTTT
CASSQLGGSNEKLFF
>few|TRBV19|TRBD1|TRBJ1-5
TGTGCCAGTAGCATGACAGGGAGGAAGAGCAATCAGCCCCAGCATTTT
CASSMTGRKSNQPQHF
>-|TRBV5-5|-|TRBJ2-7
TGTGCCAGCAGCTTGTTTTCGGGAGAGCAGTACTTC
CASSLFSGEQYF
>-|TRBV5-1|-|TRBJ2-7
TGCGCCAGCAGCTTGGAGGTCGGGCCCTACGAGCAGTACTTC
CASSLEVGPYEQYF
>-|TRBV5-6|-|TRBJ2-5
TGTGCCAGCAGCTTTTTCAGGGGTGGACGGCAAGAGACCCAGTACTTC
CASSFFRGGRQETQYF
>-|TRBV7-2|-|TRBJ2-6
TGTGCCAGCAGCTTACAATACCCCAACTCTGGGGCCAACGTCCTGACTTTC
CASSLQYPNSGANVLTF
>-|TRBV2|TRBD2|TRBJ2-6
TGTGCCAGCAGCTCTCGGGGGGCTGGGGCCAACGTCCTGACTTTC
CASSSRGAGANVLTF
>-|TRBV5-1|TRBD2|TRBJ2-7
TGCGCCAGCAGCCAAACTAGCGGAAACCCACTCTCCTACGAGCAGTACTTC
CASSQTSGNPLSYEQYF
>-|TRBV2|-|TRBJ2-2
TGTGCCAGCAGGACGGGACGTTCGAATTCGAACACCGGGGAGCTGTTTTTT
CASRTGRSNSNTGELFF
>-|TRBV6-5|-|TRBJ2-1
TGTGCCAGCCAAACCCGCCAGGGAGTTGATGAGCAGTTCTTC
CASQTRQGVDEQFF
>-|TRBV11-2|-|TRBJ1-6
TGTGCCAGCAGCTTAGCGAGCGTGAGAGATTCACCCCTCCACTTT
CASSLASVRDSPLHF
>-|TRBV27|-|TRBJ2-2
TGTGCCAGCAGTTTAACAGGGAGCGTTCCCGGGGAGCTGTTTTTT
CASSLTGSVPGELFF
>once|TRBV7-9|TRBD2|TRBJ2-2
TGTGCCAGCAGCTTAAATCGAGCGGGGGGCACCGGGGAGCTGTTTTTT
CASSLNRAGGTGELFF
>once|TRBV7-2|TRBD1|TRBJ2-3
TGTGCCAGCAGCTTAGTCCCGACCTTGACAGGGGGCACAGATACGCAGTATTTT
CASSLVPTLTGGTDTQYF
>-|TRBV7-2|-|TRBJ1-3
TGTGCCAGCAGCTTGGGGGGGCCTGGAAACACCATATATTTT
CASSLGGPGNTIYF
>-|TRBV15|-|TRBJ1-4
TGTGCCACTCGGACAGCTGGGAGTGAAAAACTGTTTTTT
CATRTAGSEKLFF
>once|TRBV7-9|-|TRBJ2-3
TGTGCCAGCAGGCAAACAGGGTGGGGAGTAGATACGCAGTATTTT
CASRQTGWGVDTQYF
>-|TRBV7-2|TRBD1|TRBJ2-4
TGTGCCAGCAGCTTAGTAAGTGGACAGGGGGCGCGGAACATTCAGTACTTC
CASSLVSGQGARNIQYF
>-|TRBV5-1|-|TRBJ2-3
TGCGCCAGCAGCGCAGATTCGTCGGATACGCAGTATTTT
CASSADSSDTQYF
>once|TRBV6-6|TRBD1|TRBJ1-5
TGTGCCAGCAGGAGACAGGGTGACAATCAGCCCCAGCATTTT
CASRRQGDNQPQHF
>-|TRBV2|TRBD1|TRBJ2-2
TGTGCCAGCGGACCAAAGACAGGGGGCCCCGGGGAGCTGTTTTTT
CASGPKTGGPGELFF
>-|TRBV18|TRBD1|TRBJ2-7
TGTGCCAGCTCAACCGGACAGGGGAGAACCTACGAGCAGTACTTC
CASSTGQGRTYEQYF
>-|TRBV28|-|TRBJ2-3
TGTGCCAGCAGTTTTAGCGGAGCTAGCACAGATACGCAGTATTTT
CASSFSGASTDTQYF
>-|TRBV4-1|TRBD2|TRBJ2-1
TGCGCCAGCAGCCAAGATCCATCCACTTTCAGCGGGGTTGCCTACAATGAGCAGTTCTTC
CASSQDPSTFSGVAYNEQFF
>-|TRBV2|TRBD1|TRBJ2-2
TGTGCCAGCAGTGAAGGTTGGGACAGGGGTGACACCGGGGAGCTGTTTTTT
CASSEGWDRGDTGELFF